The 24 T cell receptor beta chains presented below share a single source sample, sequenced in a study of cytomegalovirus exposure and HLA in healthy donors. Data came from immunoSEQ multiplex PCR; TCRdb stores just in-frame clones and leaves some out. The top ten clones hold approximately 3% of a sample with over 55,000 clones, more than 80% of them seen once. The sequencing sample was made of PBMCs. The receptors derive from a man between 18 and 29 years old in good health and CMV-seronegative.

This rearrangement joins TRBV7-9 to TRBJ1-2; possibly TRBD1 for D (6 bases). This CDR3 region has 14 residues. The V gene lost 4 bases and the J gene lost 4 bases, with 13 bases spanning the gap. Germline V gives CDR1 SEHNR, CDR2 FQNEAQ (reference sequence). The CDR3 is CASSSRQVGYGYTF. CDR3 in DNA: TGTGCCAGCAGCTCCCGACAGGTCGGCTATGGCTACACCTTC.

This chain connects TRBV6-6 to TRBJ2-3, with 9 positions matching TRBD1. The CDR3 contains 16 residues. With V trimmed by 6 bases and J by 3 bases, 10 bases remained unmatched. Germline V gives CDR1 MNHNY, CDR2 SVGAGI (reference sequence). CDR3 coding DNA: TGTGCCAGCAGCCCTACTAGGGACAGGGCGACAGATACGCAGTATTTT. Protein sequence: CASSPTRDRATDTQYF.

The V call is TRBV18, the J call TRBJ2-1; 8 positions match TRBD2. The ends lost 0 bases at V and 3 bases at J; junction bases unmatched: 10. The CDR3 is 18 residues long. The germline V gene encodes CDR1 KGHSH and CDR2 LQKENI. The CDR3 DNA sequence: TGTGCCAGCTCACCACCGCCCGGGACTAGGGGTCTCTACAATGAGCAGTTCTTC. Its translation: CASSPPPGTRGLYNEQFF.

The rearrangement links TRBV7-9 to TRBJ2-3, with D perhaps TRBD2 (5 bases). Germline CDR1 reads SEHNR; CDR2 reads FQNEAQ (reference sequence). Trimming stripped 4 bases from V and 6 bases from J, with 8 bases between. The CDR3 totals 12 residues. CDR3 loop: CASSSDFDTQYF. The CDR3 region has the DNA TGTGCCAGCAGCTCGGACTTTGATACGCAGTATTTT.

CDR3 in DNA: TGTGCCAGCAGCTACGGGACAGGGAACTACGAGCAGTACTTC. Amino acids: CASSYGTGNYEQYF. The chain uses TRBV5-6 and TRBJ2-7; TRBD1 matches 9 bases. This CDR3 is 14 amino acids long. Germline V gene sequence: CDR1 SGHDT, CDR2 YYEEEE. The J segment lost 3 bases and the V segment lost 3 bases, leaving 4 bases of the junction unmatched.

This chain uses TRBV7-9 with TRBJ2-2; D uncertain. The CDR3 runs 16 residues. V shed 5 bases and J shed 6 bases, with 19 bases lying between them. CDR1 SEHNR and CDR2 FQNEAQ come from the germline V gene (reference sequence). The CDR3 region has the DNA TGTGCCAGCAGCCCACCCGTTCCAGGTTCGCCCGGGGAGCTGTTTTTT. As protein: CASSPPVPGSPGELFF.

The genes are TRBV7-9 and TRBJ1-4; TRBD1 matches 7 bases. V shed 5 bases, J shed 4 bases, and the junction held 1 base outside the gene matches. The CDR3 has 13 amino acids. Germline values: CDR1 SEHNR, CDR2 FQNEAQ (reference sequence). The CDR3 loop reads CASSRDSNEKLFF. Written as DNA, the CDR3 is TGTGCCAGCAGCCGGGACAGTAATGAAAAACTGTTTTTT.

V and J are TRBV5-6 and TRBJ1-1; D ambiguous. Germline V lookup: CDR1 SGHDT, CDR2 YYEEEE. V was cut by 0 bases and J by 5 bases, with 8 bases left in between. The CDR3 spans 13 residues. CDR3 sequence: CASSLGRGTEAFF. CDR3 coding DNA: TGTGCCAGCAGCTTGGGACGCGGGACTGAAGCTTTCTTT.

The chain combines TRBV2 with TRBJ2-4; the match to TRBD2 covers 14 bases. Unmatched junction bases numbered 7, after V lost 8 bases and J lost 7 bases. Germline V gives CDR1 SNHLY, CDR2 FYNNEI. The CDR3 runs 15 residues. The CDR3 region has the DNA TGTGCCAGCGGGGGACTAGCGGGAGTGGGGAACATTCAGTACTTC. Translated, it gives CASGGLAGVGNIQYF.

CDR3 bases: TGTGCCAGCAGCTTAGTCGGCGGGGGGGTCGACAATGAGCAGTTCTTC. This encodes CASSLVGGGVDNEQFF. V usage is TRBV13 and J usage is TRBJ2-1; 9 bases are a match to TRBD2. V lost 1 base to trimming and J lost 5 bases; unmatched junction nucleotides: 6. Germline CDR1 reads PRHDT; CDR2 reads FYEKMQ (reference sequence). This CDR3 region has 16 residues.

In this sample, this clone turned up once. The rearrangement joins TRBV13 to TRBJ2-2; no firm D call. The CDR3 is made up of 13 amino acids. Between the trimmed V and J ends, which lost 6 bases and 0 bases, there was a span of 5 bases. CDR1 is PRHDT and CDR2 is FYEKMQ in the germline V gene (reference sequence). The CDR3 loop is CASRGPNTGELFF. CDR3 bases: TGTGCCAGCAGGGGCCCGAACACCGGGGAGCTGTTTTTT.

This rearrangement joins TRBV10-3 to TRBJ1-1; D gene uncertain. Trimming stripped 6 bases from V and 3 bases from J, with 17 bases between. This CDR3 comprises 15 residues. Germline CDR1 ENHRY, CDR2 SYGVKD. CDR3 coding DNA: TGTGCCATCAGACTCGGACCCGTGAGGGACACTGAAGCTTTCTTT. Its protein product is CAIRLGPVRDTEAFF.

The chain is built from TRBV27 and TRBJ2-3; weak D call: TRBD1 (6 bases). Germline V gives CDR1 MNHEY, CDR2 SMNVEV (reference sequence). With 6 bases removed from V and 0 bases from J, the gap between germline ends came to 13 bases. The CDR3 runs to 15 residues. The CDR3 DNA sequence: TGTGCCAGCAGGCGAACAGGGACCAGCACAGATACGCAGTATTTT. This gives the protein CASRRTGTSTDTQYF.

The CDR3 loop reads CASGSSTDTQYF. DNA for the CDR3: TGTGCCAGCGGTTCTAGCACAGATACGCAGTATTTT. This chain joins TRBV27 and TRBJ2-3; unclear D gene. This CDR3 has 12 residues. CDR1 is MNHEY and CDR2 is SMNVEV in the germline V gene (reference sequence). V was cut by 8 bases and J by 0 bases, with 6 bases left in between.

This chain connects TRBV6-5 to TRBJ1-2; D is perhaps TRBD1 (6 bases). The CDR3 has 12 residues. V lost 5 bases and J lost 4, with 8 bases in between. From germline, CDR1 is MNHEY and CDR2 SVGAGI. DNA of the CDR3: TGTGCCAGCAGTCTAGGGGGCTATGGCTACACCTTC. This encodes CASSLGGYGYTF.

This chain links TRBV4-2 with TRBJ2-7; D not certain. Germline CDR1 LGHNA, CDR2 YNFKEQ. Deletions cut 0 bases from V and 3 bases from J, with 9 bases between. The CDR3 extends over 14 amino acids. CDR3 protein: CASSQDSYFYEQYF. The CDR3 DNA sequence: TGTGCCAGCAGCCAAGATTCGTACTTCTACGAGCAGTACTTC.

The V gene is TRBV13, the J gene TRBJ1-2, with D perhaps matching TRBD1 (5 bases). Trimming left V 3 bases short and J 1 base short, with 12 bases between. The CDR3 length is 15 residues. Germline values: CDR1 PRHDT, CDR2 FYEKMQ (reference sequence). The CDR3 bases are TGTGCCAGCAGCTTGAGACAGAACCGTAACTATGGCTACACCTTC. It is translated as CASSLRQNRNYGYTF.

The chain has TRBV7-3 and TRBJ2-2; the match to TRBD1 covers 12 bases. Germline CDR1 and CDR2: SGHTA and FQGTGA. The CDR3 spans 22 residues. Trimming took 5 bases from V and 6 from J; bases not matched to a gene: 25. DNA of the CDR3: TGTGCCAGCAGCCCTCTTAAAGCCCGGGACAGGGGGCGAATTTTTATCGCCGGGGAGCTGTTTTTT. The encoded protein is CASSPLKARDRGRIFIAGELFF.

V gene TRBV19 combines with J gene TRBJ2-3; TRBD2 aligns across 10 bases. CDR1 LNHDA and CDR2 SQIVND come from the germline V gene (reference sequence). The CDR3 loop spans 17 amino acids. The V and J ends lost 2 bases and 5 bases, in that order; junction bases with no gene match: 10. The CDR3 sequence is CASSILSSGSRVDTQYF. As DNA, the CDR3 is TGTGCCAGTAGTATATTGTCTAGCGGGAGCCGGGTAGATACGCAGTATTTT. Looking up the rest from reference TRBV19 and TRBJ2-3 gives the full variable domain: DGGITQSPKYLFRKEGQNVTLSCEQNLNHDAMYWYRQDPGQGLRLIYYSQIVNDFQKGDIAEGYSVSREKKESFPLTVTSAQKNPTAFYLCASSILSSGSRVDTQYFGPGTRLTVL.

The rearrangement uses TRBV14 and TRBJ1-1; D gene uncertain. The CDR3 is 15 amino acids. V lost 1 base, J lost 1 base, and 10 bases lay in between. Germline-derived CDR1 and CDR2 are SGHDN and FVKESK. CDR3 region: CASSQGSRRNTEAFF. The CDR3 DNA sequence: TGTGCCAGCAGCCAAGGGTCCCGGAGGAACACTGAAGCTTTCTTT.

The rearrangement links TRBV4-1 to TRBJ2-2; 7 nucleotides align to TRBD1. The germline V gene encodes CDR1 MGHRA and CDR2 YSYEKL. The CDR3 consists of 14 residues. With V trimmed by 2 bases and J by 7 bases, 4 bases remained unmatched. This chain's CDR3 is CASSQNRGVGELFF. The CDR3 DNA sequence: TGCGCCAGCAGCCAAAACAGGGGCGTCGGGGAGCTGTTTTTT.

The genes are TRBV30 and TRBJ1-1; no clear D gene. Germline V gives CDR1 GTSNPN, CDR2 SVGIG (reference sequence). Between the trimmed V and J ends, which lost 0 bases and 6 bases, there was a span of 5 bases. CDR3 size: 11 residues. In DNA, the CDR3 is TGTGCCTGGAGTGTCCGGGCTGAAGCTTTCTTT. The encoded protein is CAWSVRAEAFF.

The V and J genes are TRBV19 and TRBJ1-2; D is undetermined. CDR3 length equals 13 residues. Trimming removed 0 bases at V and 8 bases at J, with 10 bases between. Per germline, CDR1 LNHDA and CDR2 SQIVND (reference sequence). In DNA form, the CDR3 reads TGTGCCAGTAGTATAGAGCGGCAGCAAGGCTACACCTTC. Protein sequence: CASSIERQQGYTF.

The V and J genes are TRBV4-1 and TRBJ2-3; 8 nucleotides line up with TRBD2. The CDR3 consists of 16 residues. In germline, CDR1 is MGHRA, CDR2 YSYEKL. V gave up 4 bases and J gave up 0 bases; unmatched junction bases: 6. CDR3 DNA: TGCGCCAGCAGCCTCTTACTAGCGGCGAGCACAGATACGCAGTATTTT. This codes for CASSLLLAASTDTQYF.